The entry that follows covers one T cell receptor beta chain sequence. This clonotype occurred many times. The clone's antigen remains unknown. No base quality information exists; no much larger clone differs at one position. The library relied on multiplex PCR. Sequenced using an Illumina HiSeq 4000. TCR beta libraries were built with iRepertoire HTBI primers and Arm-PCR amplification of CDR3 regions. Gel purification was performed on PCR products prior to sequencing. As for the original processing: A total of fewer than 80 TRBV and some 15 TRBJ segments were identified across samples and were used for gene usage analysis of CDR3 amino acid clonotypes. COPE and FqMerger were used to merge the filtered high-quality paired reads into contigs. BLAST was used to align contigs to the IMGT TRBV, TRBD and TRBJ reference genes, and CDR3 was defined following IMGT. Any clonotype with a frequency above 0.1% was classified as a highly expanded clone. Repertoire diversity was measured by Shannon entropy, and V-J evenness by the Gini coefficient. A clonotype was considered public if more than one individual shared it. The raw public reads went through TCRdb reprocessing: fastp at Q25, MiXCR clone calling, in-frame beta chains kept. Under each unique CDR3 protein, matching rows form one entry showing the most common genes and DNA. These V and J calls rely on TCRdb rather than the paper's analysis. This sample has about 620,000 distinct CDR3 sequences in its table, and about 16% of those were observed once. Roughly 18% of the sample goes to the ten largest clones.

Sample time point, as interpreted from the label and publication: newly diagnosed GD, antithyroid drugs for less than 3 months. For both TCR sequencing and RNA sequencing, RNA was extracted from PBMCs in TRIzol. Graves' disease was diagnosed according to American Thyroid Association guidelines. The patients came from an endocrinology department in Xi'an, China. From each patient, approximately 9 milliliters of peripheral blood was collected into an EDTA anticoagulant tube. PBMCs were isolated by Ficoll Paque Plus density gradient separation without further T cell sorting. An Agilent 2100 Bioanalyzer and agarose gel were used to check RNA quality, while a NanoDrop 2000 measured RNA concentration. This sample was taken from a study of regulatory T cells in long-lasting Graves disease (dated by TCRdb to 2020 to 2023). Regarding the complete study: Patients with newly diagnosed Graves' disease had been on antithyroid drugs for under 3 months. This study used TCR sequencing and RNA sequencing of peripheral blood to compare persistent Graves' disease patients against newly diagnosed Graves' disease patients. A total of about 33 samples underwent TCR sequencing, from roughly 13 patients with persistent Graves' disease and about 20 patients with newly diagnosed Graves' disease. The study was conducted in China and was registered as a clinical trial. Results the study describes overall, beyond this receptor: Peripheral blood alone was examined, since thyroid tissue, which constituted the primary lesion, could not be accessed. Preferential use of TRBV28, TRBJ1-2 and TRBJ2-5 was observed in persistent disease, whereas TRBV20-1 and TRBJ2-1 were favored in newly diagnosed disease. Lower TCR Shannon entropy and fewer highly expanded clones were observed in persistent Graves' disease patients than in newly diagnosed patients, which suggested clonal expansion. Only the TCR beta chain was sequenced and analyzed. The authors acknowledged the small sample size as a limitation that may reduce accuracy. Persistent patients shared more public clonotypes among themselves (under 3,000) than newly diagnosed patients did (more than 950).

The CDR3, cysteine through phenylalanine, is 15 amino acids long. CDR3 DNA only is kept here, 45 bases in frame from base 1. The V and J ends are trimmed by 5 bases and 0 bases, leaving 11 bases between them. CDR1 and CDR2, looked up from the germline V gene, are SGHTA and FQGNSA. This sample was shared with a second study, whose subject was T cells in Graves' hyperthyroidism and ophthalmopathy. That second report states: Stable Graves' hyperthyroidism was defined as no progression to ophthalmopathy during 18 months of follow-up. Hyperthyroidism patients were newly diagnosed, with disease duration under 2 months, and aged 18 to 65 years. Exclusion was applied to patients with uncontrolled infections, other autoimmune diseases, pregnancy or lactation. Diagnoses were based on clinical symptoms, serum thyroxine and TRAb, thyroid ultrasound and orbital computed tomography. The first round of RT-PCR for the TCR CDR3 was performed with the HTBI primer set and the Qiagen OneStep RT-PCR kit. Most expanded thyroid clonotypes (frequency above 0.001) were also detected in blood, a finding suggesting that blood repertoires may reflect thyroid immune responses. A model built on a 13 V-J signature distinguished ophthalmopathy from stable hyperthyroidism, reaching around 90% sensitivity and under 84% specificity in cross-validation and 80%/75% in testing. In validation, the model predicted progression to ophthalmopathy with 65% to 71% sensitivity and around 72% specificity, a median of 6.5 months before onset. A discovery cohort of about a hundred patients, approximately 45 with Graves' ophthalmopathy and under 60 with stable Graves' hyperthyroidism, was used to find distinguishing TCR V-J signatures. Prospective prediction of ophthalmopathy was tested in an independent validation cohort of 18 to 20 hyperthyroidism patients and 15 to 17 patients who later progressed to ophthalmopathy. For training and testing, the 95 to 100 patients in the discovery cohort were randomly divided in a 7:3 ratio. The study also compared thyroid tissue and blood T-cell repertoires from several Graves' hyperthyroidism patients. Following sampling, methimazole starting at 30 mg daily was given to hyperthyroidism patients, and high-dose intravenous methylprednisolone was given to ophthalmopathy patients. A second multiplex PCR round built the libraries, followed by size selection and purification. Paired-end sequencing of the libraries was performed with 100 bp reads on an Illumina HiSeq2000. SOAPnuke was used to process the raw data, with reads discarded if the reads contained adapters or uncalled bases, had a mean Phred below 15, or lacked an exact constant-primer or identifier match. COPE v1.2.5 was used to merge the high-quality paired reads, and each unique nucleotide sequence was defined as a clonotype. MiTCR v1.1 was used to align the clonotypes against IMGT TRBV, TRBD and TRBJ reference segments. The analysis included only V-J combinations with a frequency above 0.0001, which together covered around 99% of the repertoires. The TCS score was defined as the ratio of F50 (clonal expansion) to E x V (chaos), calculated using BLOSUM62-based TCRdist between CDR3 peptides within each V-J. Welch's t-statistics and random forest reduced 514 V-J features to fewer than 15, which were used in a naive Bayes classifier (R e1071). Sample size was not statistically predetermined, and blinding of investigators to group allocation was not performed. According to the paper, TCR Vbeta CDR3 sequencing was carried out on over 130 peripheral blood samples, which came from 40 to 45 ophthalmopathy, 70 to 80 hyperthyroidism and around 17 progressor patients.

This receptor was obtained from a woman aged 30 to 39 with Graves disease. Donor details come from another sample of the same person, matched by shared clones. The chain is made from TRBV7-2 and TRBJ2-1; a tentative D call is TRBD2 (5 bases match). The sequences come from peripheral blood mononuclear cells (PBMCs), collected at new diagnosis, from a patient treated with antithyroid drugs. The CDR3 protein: CASSQGLYSYNEQFF. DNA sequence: TGTGCCAGCAGCCAAGGACTCTACTCCTACAATGAGCAGTTCTTC.